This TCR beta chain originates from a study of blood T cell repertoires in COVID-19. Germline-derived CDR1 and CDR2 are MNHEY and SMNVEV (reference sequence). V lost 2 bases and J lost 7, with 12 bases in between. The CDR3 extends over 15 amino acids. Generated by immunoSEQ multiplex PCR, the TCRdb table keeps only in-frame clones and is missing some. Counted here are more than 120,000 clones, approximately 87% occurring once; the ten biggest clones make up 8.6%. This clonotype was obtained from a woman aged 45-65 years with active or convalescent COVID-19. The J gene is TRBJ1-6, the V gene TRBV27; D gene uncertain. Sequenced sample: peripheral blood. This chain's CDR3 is CASSLSMGSNSPLHF. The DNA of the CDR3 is TGTGCCAGCAGTTTAAGTATGGGGAGCAATTCACCCCTCCACTTT.